The 13 T cell receptor beta chains in this list originate from one sample, sequenced in a study of control samples from healthy donors and cancer patients. Assay: immunoSEQ multiplex PCR; the TCRdb copy retains only in-frame clones and omits some. In the table there are 100,000 to 150,000 clones, around nine tenths of which are singletons. The sequenced material came from blood. Receptors originate from a man between 18 and 29 years old in good health.

This clone was observed a single time. The CDR3 sequence is CASSPRSVETQYF. The CDR3 DNA is TGTGCCAGCAGTCCCAGGTCGGTGGAGACCCAGTACTTC. This chain links TRBV12-3 or TRBV12-4 with TRBJ2-5; D remains ambiguous. CDR3 size: 13 residues. V was shortened by 5 bases and J by 5 bases, with 12 bases between the two germline ends.

This clone was recorded a few times. DNA of the CDR3: TGTGCCAGCTCAGTGCGCTGGGGAGATACGCAGTATTTT. Amino acid sequence: CASSVRWGDTQYF. The V call is TRBV9, the J call TRBJ2-3; no clear D gene. The V and J ends lost 7 bases and 5 bases respectively, with 14 bases between them. This CDR3 has 13 amino acids. Germline V gene sequence: CDR1 SGDLS, CDR2 YYNGEE.

The chain carries TRBV19 and TRBJ1-2; 8 bases are a match to TRBD1. Germline assignment: CDR1 LNHDA and CDR2 SQIVND (reference sequence). V lost 3 bases, J lost 2 bases, and 5 bases stayed unmatched. The CDR3 has 15 amino acids. The CDR3 DNA sequence: TGTGCCAGTAGTATCGGCGACAGGGGCAACTATGGCTACACCTTC. It codes for CASSIGDRGNYGYTF.

The chain is built from TRBV3-1 (or the pseudogene TRBV3-2) and TRBJ2-2; weak D call: TRBD2 (6 bases). V was clipped by 2 bases and J by 5 bases, with 15 bases between them. The germline V gene encodes CDR1 LGHDT and CDR2 YNNKEL (reference sequence). The CDR3 sequence is 16 residues long. The CDR3 DNA follows: TGTGCCAGCAGCCAACCCACCGGGGGAGGTACCGGGGAGCTGTTTTTT. Translated: CASSQPTGGGTGELFF.

A single count supports this clone. The J gene is TRBJ2-7, the V gene TRBV7-8; 8 bases are shared with TRBD2. Germline-derived CDR1 and CDR2 are SGHVS and FQNEAQ. The CDR3 totals 15 residues. J lost 0 bases, V lost 5 bases, and 6 bases had no gene match. CDR3 loop: CASSRDGTSSYEQYF. CDR3 nucleotides: TGTGCCAGCAGCCGAGACGGGACTAGCTCCTACGAGCAGTACTTC.

The rearrangement uses TRBV19 and TRBJ1-5; D possibly corresponds to TRBD1 (6 bases). V gave up 5 bases and J gave up 5 bases, with 19 bases separating them. CDR1 is LNHDA, CDR2 SQIVND, per germline (reference sequence). CDR3 size: 16 residues. The CDR3 DNA reads as TGTGCCAGTAGTGAGTCAGGGGTAGGGCCCTATCAGCCCCAGCATTTT. Its protein is CASSESGVGPYQPQHF.

The chain has TRBV18 and TRBJ1-3, with a tentative D call TRBD1 (6 bases). CDR3 length equals 16 residues. The V gene's germline CDR1 is KGHSH and CDR2 LQKENI. With 3 bases removed from V and 2 bases from J, the gap between germline ends came to 14 bases. CDR3 sequence: CASSPFSGEAGNTIYF. In nucleotides, the CDR3 is TGTGCCAGCTCACCGTTTTCAGGGGAGGCTGGAAACACCATATATTTT.

The chain's CDR3 is CSGRTGRSEAFF. CDR3 coding DNA: TGCAGCGGAAGAACAGGGAGGAGTGAAGCTTTCTTT. V gene TRBV29-1 combines with J gene TRBJ1-1, with a tentative D call TRBD1 (6 bases). The V end was cut by 7 bases, the J end by 7 bases, with 16 bases between. The CDR3 covers 12 residues. Germline CDR1 is SQVTM and CDR2 is ANQGSEA.

The V call is TRBV9, the J call TRBJ2-7; TRBD1 matches at 12 bases. The CDR3 consists of 15 residues. Losses at the gene ends were 0 bases for V and 2 bases for J; bases not matched to a gene: 0. Per the germline V gene, CDR1 is SGDLS and CDR2 is YYNGEE. CDR3 in amino acids: CASSVGDRGPYEQYF. CDR3 in DNA: TGTGCCAGCAGCGTAGGGGACAGGGGGCCCTACGAGCAGTACTTC.

The chain combines TRBV5-4 with TRBJ1-1, with D possibly TRBD1 on 5 matching bases. CDR1 and CDR2 (germline): SGHNT, YYREEE (reference sequence). V lost 1 base, J lost 8 bases, and 12 bases lay in between. The CDR3 is 13 residues long. The CDR3 DNA reads as TGTGCCAGCAGCTTGCTAGAACGGACAGAAGCTTTCTTT. It is translated as CASSLLERTEAFF.

The chain carries TRBV5-1 and TRBJ2-3, with a weak D call TRBD1 (6 bases). Trimming took 0 bases from V and 7 from J, leaving 21 bases between them. The CDR3 consists of 17 residues. Germline loops: CDR1 SGHRS, CDR2 YFSETQ. The CDR3 nucleotides read TGCGCCAGCAGCTTGGGTGGGGGCCTCACCCCCGTAAATACGCAGTATTTT. Protein product: CASSLGGGLTPVNTQYF.

This clone showed up just once. This sequence joins TRBV15 and TRBJ2-6, with D uncertain. Germline loops: CDR1 LNHNV, CDR2 YYDKDF (reference sequence). CDR3 length equals 16 residues. Trimming cost V 1 base and J 2 bases, with 9 bases left between them. CDR3 DNA sequence: TGTGCCACCAGCAGAGGGAGTGGGGCTGGGGCCAACGTCCTGACTTTC. Translation gives CATSRGSGAGANVLTF.

The chain joins TRBV30 to TRBJ2-1, with TRBD2 matching 16 bases. V was pared by 7 bases and J by 2 bases, with 8 bases of the junction left unmatched. This CDR3 spans 17 amino acids. The V gene's germline CDR1 is GTSNPN and CDR2 SVGIG (reference sequence). The DNA of the CDR3 is TGTGCCTCGACAGGGACTAGCGGGGGGGCTCCCTACAATGAGCAGTTCTTC. Translating it yields CASTGTSGGAPYNEQFF. Using reference TRBV30 and TRBJ2-1 for the parts outside the CDR3, the full variable domain is SQTIHQWPATLVQPVGSPLSLECTVEGTSNPNLYWYRQAAGRGLQLLFYSVGIGQISSEVPQNLSASRPQDRQFILSSKKLLLSDSGFYLCASTGTSGGAPYNEQFFGPGTRLTVL.